The subject of this entry is one T cell receptor (beta chain). This specimen belongs to a study of T cells in Graves' hyperthyroidism and ophthalmopathy. TCR beta CDR3 region amplification was performed from RNA transcripts. TCR CDR3 underwent first-round RT-PCR with the HTBI primer set. Each CDR3 protein gets one entry after TCRdb re-called the multiplex PCR reads with MiXCR. The sample holds around 350,000 distinct CDR3 sequences; about 19% are singletons and the top ten take around 3.4%. Germline V gene lookup returns CDR1 SGHAT and CDR2 FQDESV (reference sequence). The CDR3 extends over 18 amino acids. The ends were cut back, 0 bases at V and 4 bases at J, with 21 bases in the middle.

The sequenced sample was blood. This TCR was sampled from a woman younger than 35 with Graves' hyperthyroidism. The chain couples TRBV11-1 to TRBJ2-5; possibly TRBD1 or TRBD2 for D (5 bases each). The CDR3 nucleotides are TGTGCCAGCAGCTTAGCGCGGAGTTGGGGGACGGGACCAGAGACCCAGTACTTC. Its translation: CASSLARSWGTGPETQYF. The variable domain in full, completed from reference TRBV11-1 and TRBJ2-5, reads EAEVAQSPRYKITEKSQAVAFWCDPISGHATLYWYRQILGQGPELLVQFQDESVVDDSQLPKDRFSAERLKGVDSTLKIQPAELGDSAMYLCASSLARSWGTGPETQYFGPGTRLLVL.